This TCR beta chain was sequenced during a study of cytomegalovirus exposure and HLA in healthy donors. General study results and limits: The listing of roughly 160 TCR beta chains classed them as cytomegalovirus-associated.

Assay: immunoSEQ multiplex PCR; the TCRdb copy retains only in-frame clones and omits some. The table includes around 140,000 clones, about 94% detected once. A word on this clone: Its specificity is unknown.

The germline V gene encodes CDR1 SGHAT and CDR2 FQNNGV. V was clipped by 5 bases and J by 7 bases; unmatched bases: 8. This CDR3 region has 14 residues. Sequenced sample: PBMCs. The clonotype originates from a man aged 18-30 years in good health and CMV-seropositive. The V call is TRBV11-2, the J call TRBJ2-7, with 10 positions matching TRBD2. CDR3 amino acids: CASSTSSGSWEQYF. As DNA, the CDR3 is TGTGCCAGCAGCACCTCTAGCGGGAGTTGGGAGCAGTACTTC.